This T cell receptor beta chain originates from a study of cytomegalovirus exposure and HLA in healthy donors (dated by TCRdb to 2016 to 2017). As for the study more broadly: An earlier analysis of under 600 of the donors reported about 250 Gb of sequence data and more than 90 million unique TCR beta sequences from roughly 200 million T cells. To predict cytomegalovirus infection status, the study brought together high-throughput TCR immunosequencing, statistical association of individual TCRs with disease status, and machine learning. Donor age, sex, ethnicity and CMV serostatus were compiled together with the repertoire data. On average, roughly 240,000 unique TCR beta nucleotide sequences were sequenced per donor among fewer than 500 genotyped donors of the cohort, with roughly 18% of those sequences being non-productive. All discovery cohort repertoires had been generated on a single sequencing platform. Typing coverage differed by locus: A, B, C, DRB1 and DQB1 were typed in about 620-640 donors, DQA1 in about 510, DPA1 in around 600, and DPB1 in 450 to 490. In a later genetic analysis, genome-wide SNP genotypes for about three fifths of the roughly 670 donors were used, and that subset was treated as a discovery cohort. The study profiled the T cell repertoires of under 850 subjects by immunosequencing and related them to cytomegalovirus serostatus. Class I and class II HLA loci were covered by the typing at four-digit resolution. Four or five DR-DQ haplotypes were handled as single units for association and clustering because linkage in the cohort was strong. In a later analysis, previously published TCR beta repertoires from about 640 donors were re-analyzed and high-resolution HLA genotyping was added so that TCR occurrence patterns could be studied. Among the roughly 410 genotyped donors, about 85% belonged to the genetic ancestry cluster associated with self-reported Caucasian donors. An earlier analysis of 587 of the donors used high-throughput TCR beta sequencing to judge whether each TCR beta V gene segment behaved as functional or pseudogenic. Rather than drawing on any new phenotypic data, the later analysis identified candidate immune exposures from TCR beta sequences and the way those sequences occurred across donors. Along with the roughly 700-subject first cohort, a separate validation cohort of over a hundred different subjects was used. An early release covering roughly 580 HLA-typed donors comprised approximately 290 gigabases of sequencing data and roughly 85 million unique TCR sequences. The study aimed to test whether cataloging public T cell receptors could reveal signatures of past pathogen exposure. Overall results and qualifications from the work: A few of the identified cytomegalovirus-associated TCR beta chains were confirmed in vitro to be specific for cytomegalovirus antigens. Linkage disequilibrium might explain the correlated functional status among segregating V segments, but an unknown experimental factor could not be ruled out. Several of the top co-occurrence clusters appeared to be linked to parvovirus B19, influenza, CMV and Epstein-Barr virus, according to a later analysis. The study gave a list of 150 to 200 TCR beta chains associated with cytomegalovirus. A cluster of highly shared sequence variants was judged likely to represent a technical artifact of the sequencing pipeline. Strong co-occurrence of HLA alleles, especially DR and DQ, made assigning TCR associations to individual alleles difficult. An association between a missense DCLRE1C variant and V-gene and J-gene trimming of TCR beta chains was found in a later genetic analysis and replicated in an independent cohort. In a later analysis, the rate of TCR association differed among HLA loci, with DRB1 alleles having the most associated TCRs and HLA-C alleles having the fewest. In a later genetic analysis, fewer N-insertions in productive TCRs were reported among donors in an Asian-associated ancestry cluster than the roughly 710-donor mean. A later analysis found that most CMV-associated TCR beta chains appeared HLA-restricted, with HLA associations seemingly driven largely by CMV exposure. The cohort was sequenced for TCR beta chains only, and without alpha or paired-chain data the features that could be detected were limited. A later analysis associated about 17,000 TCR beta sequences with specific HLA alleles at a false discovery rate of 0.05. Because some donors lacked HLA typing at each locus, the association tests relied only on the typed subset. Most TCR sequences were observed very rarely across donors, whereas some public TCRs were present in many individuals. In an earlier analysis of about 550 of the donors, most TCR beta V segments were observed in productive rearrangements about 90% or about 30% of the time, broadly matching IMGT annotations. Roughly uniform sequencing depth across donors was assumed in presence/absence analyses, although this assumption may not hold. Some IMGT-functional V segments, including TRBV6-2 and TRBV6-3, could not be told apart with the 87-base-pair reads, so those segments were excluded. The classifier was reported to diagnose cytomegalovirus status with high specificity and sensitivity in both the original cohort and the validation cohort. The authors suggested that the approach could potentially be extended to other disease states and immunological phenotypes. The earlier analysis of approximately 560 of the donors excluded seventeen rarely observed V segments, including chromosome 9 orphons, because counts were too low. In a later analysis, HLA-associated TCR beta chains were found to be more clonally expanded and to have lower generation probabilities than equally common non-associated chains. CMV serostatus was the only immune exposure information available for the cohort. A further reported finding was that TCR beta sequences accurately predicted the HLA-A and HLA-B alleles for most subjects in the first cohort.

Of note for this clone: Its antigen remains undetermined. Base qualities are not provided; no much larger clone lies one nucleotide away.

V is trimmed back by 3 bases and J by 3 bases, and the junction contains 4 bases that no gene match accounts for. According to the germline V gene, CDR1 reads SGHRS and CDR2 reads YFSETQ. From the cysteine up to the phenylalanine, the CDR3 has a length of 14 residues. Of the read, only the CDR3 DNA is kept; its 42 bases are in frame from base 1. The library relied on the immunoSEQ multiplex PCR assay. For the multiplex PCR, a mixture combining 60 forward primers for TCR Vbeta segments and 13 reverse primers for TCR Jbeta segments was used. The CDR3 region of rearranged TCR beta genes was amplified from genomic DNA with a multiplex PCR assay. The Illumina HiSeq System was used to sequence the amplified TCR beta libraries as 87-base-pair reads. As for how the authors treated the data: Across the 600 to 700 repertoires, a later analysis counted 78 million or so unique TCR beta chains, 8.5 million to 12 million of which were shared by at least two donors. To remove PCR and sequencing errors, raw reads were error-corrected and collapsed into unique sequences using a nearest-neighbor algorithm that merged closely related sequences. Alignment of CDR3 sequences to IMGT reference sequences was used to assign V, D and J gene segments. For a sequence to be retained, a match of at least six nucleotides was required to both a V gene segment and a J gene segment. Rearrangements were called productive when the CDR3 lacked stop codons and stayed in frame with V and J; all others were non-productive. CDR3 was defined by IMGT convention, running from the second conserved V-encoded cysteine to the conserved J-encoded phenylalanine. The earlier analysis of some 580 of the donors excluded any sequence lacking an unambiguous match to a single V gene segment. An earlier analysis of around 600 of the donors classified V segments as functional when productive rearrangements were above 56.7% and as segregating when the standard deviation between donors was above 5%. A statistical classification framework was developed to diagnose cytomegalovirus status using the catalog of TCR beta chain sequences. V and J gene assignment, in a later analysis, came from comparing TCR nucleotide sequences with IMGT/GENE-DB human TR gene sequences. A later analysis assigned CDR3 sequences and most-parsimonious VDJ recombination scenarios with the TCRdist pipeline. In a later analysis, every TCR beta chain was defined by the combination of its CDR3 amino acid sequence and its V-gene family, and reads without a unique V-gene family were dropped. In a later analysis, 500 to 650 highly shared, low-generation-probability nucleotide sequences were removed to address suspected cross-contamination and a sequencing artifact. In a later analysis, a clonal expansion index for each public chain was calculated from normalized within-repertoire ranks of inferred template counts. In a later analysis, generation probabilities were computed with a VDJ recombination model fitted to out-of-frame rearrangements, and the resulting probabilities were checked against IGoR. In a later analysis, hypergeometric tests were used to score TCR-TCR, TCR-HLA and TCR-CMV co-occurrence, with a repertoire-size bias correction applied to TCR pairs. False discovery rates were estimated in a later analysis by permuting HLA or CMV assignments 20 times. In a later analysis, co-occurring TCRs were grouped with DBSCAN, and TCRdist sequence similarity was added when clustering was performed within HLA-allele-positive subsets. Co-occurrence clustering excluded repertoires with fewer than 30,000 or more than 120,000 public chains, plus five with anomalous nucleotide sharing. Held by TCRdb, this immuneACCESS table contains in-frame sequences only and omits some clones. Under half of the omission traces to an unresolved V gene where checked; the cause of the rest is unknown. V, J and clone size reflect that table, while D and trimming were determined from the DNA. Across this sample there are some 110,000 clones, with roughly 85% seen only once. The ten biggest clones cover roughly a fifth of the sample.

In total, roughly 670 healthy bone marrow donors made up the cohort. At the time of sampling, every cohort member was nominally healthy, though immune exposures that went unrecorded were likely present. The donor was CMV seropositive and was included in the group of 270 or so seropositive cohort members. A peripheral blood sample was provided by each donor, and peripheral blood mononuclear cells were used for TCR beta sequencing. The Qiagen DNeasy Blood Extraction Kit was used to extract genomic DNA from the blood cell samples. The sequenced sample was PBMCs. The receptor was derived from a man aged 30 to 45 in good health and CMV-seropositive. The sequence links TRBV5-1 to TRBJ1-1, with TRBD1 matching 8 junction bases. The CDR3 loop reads CASSSGTGHTEAFF. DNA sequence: TGCGCCAGCAGCTCCGGGACAGGCCACACTGAAGCTTTCTTT.